Following are 5 T cell receptor beta chains from one sample sequenced in a study of CD8 T cells in ankylosing spondylitis. General study findings and limits: There was a TCR beta motif, made of several highly homologous variants, that appeared characteristic of ankylosing spondylitis blood.

TCRdb itself ran the 5' RACE reads through MiXCR, one entry per CDR3 protein. The sample lists around 770,000 distinct CDR3 sequences, 15% to 20% occurring once. No antigen has been assigned to these receptors. The sequencing sample was made of blood, either unsorted or a sorted T cell fraction (not recorded which). The source of these receptors is a male donor with ankylosing spondylitis.

The chain links TRBV14 to TRBJ2-5; 10 nucleotides match TRBD2. The germline V gene encodes CDR1 SGHDN and CDR2 FVKESK. V lost 10 bases and J lost 1; bases outside the gene matches: 9. This CDR3 comprises 15 residues. CDR3 amino acids: CATPRAGGRQETQYF. In DNA, the CDR3 is TGTGCCACCCCCAGAGCGGGAGGGCGCCAAGAGACCCAGTACTTC.

For this clonotype: This may come from a read error, since a much larger clone is one base off. The chain employs TRBV4-1 and TRBJ2-7; TRBD2 matches 8 bases. From germline, CDR1 is MGHRA and CDR2 YSYEKL. This CDR3 has 15 residues. J gave up 0 bases and V 1 base, and 2 bases lay outside the gene matches. The CDR3: CASSQGLALSYEQYF. CDR3 nucleotides: TGCGCCAGCAGCCAAGGACTAGCGCTCTCCTACGAGCAGTACTTC.

In its sample, this clonotype was seen a few times. The V and J genes are TRBV4-3 and TRBJ1-1; D might be TRBD1 (5 bases). V lost 0 bases to trimming and J lost 1 base, with 9 bases between them. The CDR3 is made up of 15 amino acids. Germline CDR1 LGHNA, CDR2 YSLEER. CDR3 nucleotides: TGCGCCAGCAGCCAAGATCGGCAGGGGAACACTGAAGCTTTCTTT. Amino acids: CASSQDRQGNTEAFF.

The V gene is TRBV20-1, the J gene TRBJ2-1; D might be TRBD2 (6 bases). Trimming removed 4 bases at V and 3 bases at J, with 10 bases between. CDR3 size: 13 residues. Germline values: CDR1 DFQATT, CDR2 SNEGSKA (reference sequence). Here the CDR3 reads CSANPTSYNEQFF. The CDR3 DNA reads TGCAGTGCTAACCCGACTAGCTACAATGAGCAGTTCTTC.

V is TRBV24-1 and J is TRBJ2-7; D is possibly TRBD1 (6 bases). CDR1 is KGHDR and CDR2 is SFDVKD in the germline V gene. V was clipped by 10 bases and J by 2 bases, with 11 bases between them. This CDR3 contains 12 residues. For the CDR3, the DNA is TGTGCCACTTGGGACAAGCCCTACGAGCAGTACTTC. The encoded protein is CATWDKPYEQYF.